The rows below give T cell receptor beta chains drawn from one sample of a study of HIV-infected children after antiretroviral therapy interruption. MiXCR, run by TCRdb on the 3' RACE reads, gives a single entry per CDR3 protein. Among tens of thousands of distinct CDR3 sequences, 5% to 8% were seen once, and the ten largest hold approximately 0.97%. The material was CD45RA+ CD4+ T cells from PBMCs, pooled from several time points, obtained from a donor given antiretroviral therapy, either interrupted or continuous. These receptor sequences come from a pool of human donors with HIV. The CDR3 runs from the conserved cysteine through the conserved F or W. Each record gives: CDR3 length, J gene, D gene, clone size, V gene, CDR3 protein, CDR3 DNA. D genes are given only for firm matches. Clone size is given for some rows only: seen once, a few or many times, or a class if the clone is expanded.

CDR3 length: 14
J gene: TRBJ1-1
D gene: -
clone size: many
V gene: TRBV29-1
CDR3 protein: CSVVGTRLNTEAFF
CDR3 DNA: TGCAGCGTTGTTGGGACCAGACTGAACACTGAAGCTTTCTTT

CDR3 length: 16
J gene: TRBJ2-2
D gene: -
clone size: many
V gene: TRBV7-7
CDR3 protein: CASSSSGSYITGELFF
CDR3 DNA: TGTGCCAGCAGCTCATCCGGGTCCTACATCACCGGGGAGCTGTTTTTT

CDR3 length: 13
J gene: TRBJ2-1
D gene: -
clone size: many
V gene: TRBV19
CDR3 protein: CASSISRGNEQFF
CDR3 DNA: TGTGCCAGTAGTATTTCCCGGGGGAATGAGCAGTTCTTC

CDR3 length: 17
J gene: TRBJ2-2
D gene: TRBD2
clone size: many
V gene: TRBV7-9
CDR3 protein: CASSLKGTSGSSGELFF
CDR3 DNA: TGTGCCAGCAGCTTAAAAGGGACTAGCGGGAGTTCCGGGGAGCTGTTTTTT

CDR3 length: 16
J gene: TRBJ2-1
D gene: TRBD1
clone size: few
V gene: TRBV23-1
CDR3 protein: CASSQRHRGPYNEQFF
CDR3 DNA: TGCGCCAGCAGTCAACGGCACAGGGGGCCGTACAATGAGCAGTTCTTC

CDR3 length: 14
J gene: TRBJ2-5
D gene: -
clone size: -
V gene: TRBV4-2
CDR3 protein: CASSQEEPGHRKYF
CDR3 DNA: TGTGCCAGCAGCCAAGAGGAGCCGGGACACCGCAAGTACTTC

CDR3 length: 15
J gene: TRBJ2-3
D gene: -
clone size: -
V gene: TRBV15
CDR3 protein: CASSRRGGGAETLYF
CDR3 DNA: TGTGCTAGCAGTAGGAGGGGGGGCGGTGCAGAAACGCTGTATTTT

CDR3 length: 20
J gene: TRBJ1-6
D gene: -
clone size: many
V gene: TRBV6-5
CDR3 protein: CASSRSTPGRTPMVSSPLHF
CDR3 DNA: TGTGCCAGCAGCCGAAGTACCCCGGGGAGGACACCCATGGTCAGTTCACCCCTCCACTTT

CDR3 length: 17
J gene: TRBJ2-3
D gene: -
clone size: many
V gene: TRBV2
CDR3 protein: CASRGGPGRKSTDTQYF
CDR3 DNA: TGTGCCAGCAGAGGAGGGCCGGGACGGAAAAGCACAGATACGCAGTATTTT

CDR3 length: 14
J gene: TRBJ2-7
D gene: -
clone size: many
V gene: TRBV20-1
CDR3 protein: CSARGMQAPYEQYF
CDR3 DNA: TGCAGTGCTAGAGGGATGCAGGCGCCCTACGAGCAGTACTTC

CDR3 length: 15
J gene: TRBJ2-3
D gene: -
clone size: many
V gene: TRBV10-2
CDR3 protein: CASRGERRSTDTQYF
CDR3 DNA: TGCGCCAGCAGGGGAGAACGGAGGAGCACAGATACGCAGTATTTT

CDR3 length: 20
J gene: TRBJ1-2
D gene: TRBD1
clone size: many
V gene: TRBV5-6
CDR3 protein: CASSHKPRGTGFPEGYGYTF
CDR3 DNA: TGTGCCAGCAGTCATAAACCAAGAGGGACAGGTTTCCCCGAGGGGTATGGCTACACCTTC

CDR3 length: 12
J gene: TRBJ1-2
D gene: -
clone size: many
V gene: TRBV5-4
CDR3 protein: CASSLSGYGYTF
CDR3 DNA: TGTGCCAGCAGCTTGTCCGGTTATGGCTACACCTTC

CDR3 length: 15
J gene: TRBJ1-2
D gene: -
clone size: many
V gene: TRBV6-1
CDR3 protein: CASNERTGGSYGYTF
CDR3 DNA: TGTGCCAGCAACGAACGCACAGGAGGCTCCTATGGCTACACCTTC

CDR3 length: 15
J gene: TRBJ1-1
D gene: -
clone size: -
V gene: TRBV5-1
CDR3 protein: CASSAPGHPYTEAFF
CDR3 DNA: TGTGCCAGCAGCGCTCCGGGACACCCATACACTGAAGCTTTCTTT

CDR3 length: 14
J gene: TRBJ1-1
D gene: -
clone size: many
V gene: TRBV2
CDR3 protein: CASSRPGANTEVFF
CDR3 DNA: TGTGCTAGCAGTAGACCGGGGGCGAACACAGAAGTCTTCTTT

CDR3 length: 14
J gene: TRBJ2-7
D gene: -
clone size: many
V gene: TRBV27
CDR3 protein: CASRKAPGYGEQYF
CDR3 DNA: TGTGCCAGCAGAAAGGCGCCAGGGTATGGGGAGCAGTACTTC

CDR3 length: 16
J gene: TRBJ2-7
D gene: -
clone size: few
V gene: TRBV6-1
CDR3 protein: CASSDPLARPFYEQYF
CDR3 DNA: TGTGCCAGCAGTGATCCCCTAGCGAGGCCTTTCTACGAGCAGTACTTC

CDR3 length: 13
J gene: TRBJ2-1
D gene: -
clone size: many
V gene: TRBV7-2
CDR3 protein: CASSLSGYNEQFF
CDR3 DNA: TGTGCCAGCAGCTTATCTGGGTACAATGAGCAGTTCTTC

CDR3 length: 14
J gene: TRBJ2-5
D gene: -
clone size: many
V gene: TRBV7-8
CDR3 protein: CASSIGTVQETQYF
CDR3 DNA: TGTGCCAGCAGCATCGGGACGGTCCAAGAGACCCAGTACTTC

CDR3 length: 18
J gene: TRBJ2-6
D gene: TRBD2
clone size: few
V gene: TRBV28
CDR3 protein: CASSFGLAGDSGANVLTF
CDR3 DNA: TGTGCCAGCAGTTTCGGACTAGCGGGAGACTCTGGGGCCAACGTCCTGACTTTC

CDR3 length: 15
J gene: TRBJ2-7
D gene: -
clone size: few
V gene: TRBV4-2
CDR3 protein: CASSQHRDTAYEQYF
CDR3 DNA: TGTGCCAGCAGCCAACATCGGGACACGGCCTACGAGCAGTACTTC

CDR3 length: 13
J gene: TRBJ2-7
D gene: TRBD2
clone size: many
V gene: TRBV19
CDR3 protein: CASQTGGGAEQYF
CDR3 DNA: TGTGCCAGTCAAACCGGGGGGGGCGCCGAGCAGTACTTC

CDR3 length: 11
J gene: TRBJ2-4
D gene: -
clone size: many
V gene: TRBV4-1
CDR3 protein: CASSQGQDQYF
CDR3 DNA: TGCGCCAGCAGCCAAGGTCAGGACCAGTACTTC

CDR3 length: 13
J gene: TRBJ2-3
D gene: -
clone size: many
V gene: TRBV20-1
CDR3 protein: CSARASGTDTQYF
CDR3 DNA: TGCAGTGCTAGAGCTAGCGGCACAGATACGCAGTATTTT

CDR3 length: 14
J gene: TRBJ1-5
D gene: -
clone size: many
V gene: TRBV20-1
CDR3 protein: CSASAKSSNQPQHF
CDR3 DNA: TGCAGTGCCTCCGCGAAGTCCAGCAATCAGCCCCAGCATTTT

CDR3 length: 13
J gene: TRBJ1-2
D gene: -
clone size: many
V gene: TRBV14
CDR3 protein: CASSAPTGLGYTF
CDR3 DNA: TGTGCCAGCAGCGCCCCGACGGGGCTTGGCTACACCTTC

CDR3 length: 14
J gene: TRBJ2-7
D gene: TRBD1
clone size: medium-sized
V gene: TRBV13
CDR3 protein: CASSLRDRGLEQYF
CDR3 DNA: TGTGCCAGCTCTCTCCGGGACAGGGGGCTTGAACAGTACTTC

CDR3 length: 15
J gene: TRBJ2-7
D gene: -
clone size: many
V gene: TRBV28
CDR3 protein: CASSQMGDSSYEQYF
CDR3 DNA: TGTGCCAGCAGTCAGATGGGGGACTCCTCCTACGAGCAGTACTTC

CDR3 length: 13
J gene: TRBJ2-3
D gene: -
clone size: many
V gene: TRBV29-1
CDR3 protein: CSVEGPSTDTQYF
CDR3 DNA: TGCAGCGTTGAAGGCCCGAGCACAGATACGCAGTATTTT

CDR3 length: 14
J gene: TRBJ2-7
D gene: TRBD1
clone size: many
V gene: TRBV19
CDR3 protein: CASRTGTGAYEQYF
CDR3 DNA: TGTGCCAGTAGAACCGGGACAGGGGCCTACGAGCAGTACTTC

CDR3 length: 17
J gene: TRBJ1-6
D gene: TRBD1
clone size: -
V gene: TRBV23-1
CDR3 protein: CASSRLIPGTGTSPLHF
CDR3 DNA: TGCGCCAGCAGTAGGCTGATTCCCGGGACAGGGACTTCACCCCTCCACTTT